A single sample gave rise to the 3 T cell receptor beta chains below, sequenced in a study of human T cells and chemical hapten exposure. TCRdb itself ran the RACE reads through MiXCR, one entry per CDR3 protein. The sample has approximately 79,000 distinct CDR3 sequences, roughly 8.5% seen once; the top ten hold 2.5% to 3%. Time point defined: pre-sensitization, week 0. Treatment indicated: therapeutic diphenylcyclopropenone sensitization with weekly scalp DPC. This sample comprised whole blood, obtained in connection with sensitization to the hapten diphenylcyclopropenone (DPC). The receptors were sampled from a man between 40 and 49 years old with alopecia areata. Some clones in this sample may be carry-over from other donors' samples.

The rearrangement uses TRBV12-3 or TRBV12-4 and TRBJ1-1; D not certain. The CDR3 loop spans 13 amino acids. V was cut by 6 bases and J by 3 bases, with 11 bases left in between. CDR3 residues: CASRLPGDTEAFF. The CDR3 DNA is TGTGCCAGCAGACTTCCTGGGGACACTGAAGCTTTCTTT.

This clonotype was detected a few times. The chain carries TRBV12-5 and TRBJ2-1, with D hard to call. There are 14 residues in the CDR3. CDR1 is LGHNT and CDR2 is FRNRAP in the germline V gene. The V gene lost 5 bases and the J gene lost 3 bases, with 11 bases spanning the gap. The CDR3 protein is CASGPSAGYNEQFF. The DNA for the CDR3 is TGTGCTAGTGGTCCTTCTGCTGGCTACAATGAGCAGTTCTTC. The full variable domain, completed using reference TRBV12-5 and TRBJ2-1, is DARVTQTPRHKVTEMGQEVTMRCQPILGHNTVFWYRQTMMQGLELLAYFRNRAPLDDSGMPKDRFSAEMPDATLATLKIQPSEPRDSAVYFCASGPSAGYNEQFFGPGTRLTVL.

V usage is TRBV20-1 and J usage is TRBJ2-1; no definite D call. The CDR3 has 16 amino acids. Germline loops: CDR1 DFQATT, CDR2 SNEGSKA (reference sequence). V dropped 2 bases and J dropped 6 bases, with 20 bases sitting between them. This CDR3 is CSARLHPDPTPNEQFF. DNA for the CDR3: TGCAGTGCTAGATTACACCCGGACCCAACCCCCAATGAGCAGTTCTTC.